This TCR beta chain is from a study of T cell responses to AZD1222 COVID-19 vaccine. Repertoires were generated with immunoSEQ multiplex PCR, while TCRdb's copy carries only in-frame clones and drops some. The repertoire holds about 110,000 clones, with approximately 94% as singletons. Study-level points and caveats: The sample set comprised mostly white British donors with more females, and clonal diversity was possibly underestimated.

The germline V gene encodes CDR1 MGHRA and CDR2 YSYEKL. V shed 3 bases, J shed 5 bases, and the junction held 12 bases outside the gene matches. The CDR3 extends over 17 amino acids. In regard to this clone: As yet, its antigen is unknown.

Source: peripheral blood, taken 28 days after the second AZD1222 dose. This receptor was obtained from an adult who received the AZD1222 COVID-19 vaccine. The J gene is TRBJ2-3, the V gene TRBV4-1, with 9 bases that match TRBD2. The CDR3 DNA sequence: TGCGCCAGCAGCCATGTTGATGGCGGGGGGGCAAAAGATACGCAGTATTTT. This translates into CASSHVDGGGAKDTQYF.